This T cell receptor (beta chain) was sequenced in a study of response to subunit inactivated influenza vaccine. Study conclusions and caveats: T cells newly recruited by each seasonal influenza vaccination are few, the authors suggested.

CDR1 is SGDLS, CDR2 YYNGEE, per germline. The CDR3 is 14 amino acids. The V end was cut by 5 bases, the J end by 2 bases, with 14 bases between. Regarding this clonotype: Its specificity is unknown.

TCRdb passed the RT-PCR reads through MiXCR, listing each CDR3 protein once. In the table there are about 500,000 distinct CDR3 sequences, more than 15% of which are singletons. The starting material was CD4+ T cells sorted from PBMCs, obtained around 2 years after vaccination. The chain has TRBV9 and TRBJ2-7; the D gene is possibly TRBD2 (6 bases). This clonotype originated in a man aged 50-75 years who received an inactivated influenza vaccine. For the CDR3, the DNA is TGTGCCAGCAGTATGGGGGGAACCACCTACGAGCAGTACTTC. Its translation is CASSMGGTTYEQYF.